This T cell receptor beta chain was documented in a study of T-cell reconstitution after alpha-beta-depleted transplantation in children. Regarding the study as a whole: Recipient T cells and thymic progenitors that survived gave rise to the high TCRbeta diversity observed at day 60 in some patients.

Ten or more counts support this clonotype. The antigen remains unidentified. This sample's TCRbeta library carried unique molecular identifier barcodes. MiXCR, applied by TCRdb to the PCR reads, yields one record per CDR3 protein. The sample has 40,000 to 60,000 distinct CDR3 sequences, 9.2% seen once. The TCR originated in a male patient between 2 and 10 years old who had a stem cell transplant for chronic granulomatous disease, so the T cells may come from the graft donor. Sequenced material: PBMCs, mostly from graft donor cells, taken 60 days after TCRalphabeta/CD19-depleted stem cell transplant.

The CDR3 is CASSQDVGHEQFF. The CDR3 region has the DNA TGCGCCAGCAGCCAAGACGTTGGCCATGAGCAGTTCTTC. The rearrangement links TRBV4-3 to TRBJ2-1; D remains ambiguous. Germline V gene sequence: CDR1 LGHNA, CDR2 YSLEER. V lost 0 bases and J lost 8, with 8 bases in between. The CDR3 consists of 13 residues.